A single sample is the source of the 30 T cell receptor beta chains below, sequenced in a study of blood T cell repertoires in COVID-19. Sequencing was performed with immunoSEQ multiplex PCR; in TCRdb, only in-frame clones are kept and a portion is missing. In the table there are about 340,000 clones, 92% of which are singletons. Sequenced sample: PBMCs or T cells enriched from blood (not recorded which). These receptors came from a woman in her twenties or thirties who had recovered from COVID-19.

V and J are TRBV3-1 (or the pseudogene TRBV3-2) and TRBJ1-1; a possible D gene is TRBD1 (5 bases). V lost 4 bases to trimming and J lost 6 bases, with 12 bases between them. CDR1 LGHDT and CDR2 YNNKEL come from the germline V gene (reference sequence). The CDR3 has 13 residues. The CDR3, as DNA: TGTGCCAGCAGCCGCAGGGCCGCCGCTGAAGCTTTCTTT. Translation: CASSRRAAAEAFF.

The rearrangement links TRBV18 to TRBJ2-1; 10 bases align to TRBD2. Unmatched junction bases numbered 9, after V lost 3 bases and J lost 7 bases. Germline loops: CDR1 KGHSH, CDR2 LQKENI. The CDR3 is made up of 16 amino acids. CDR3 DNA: TGTGCCAGCTCACCTCAAAGCGGGAGGGGCGCGAATGAGCAGTTCTTC. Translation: CASSPQSGRGANEQFF.

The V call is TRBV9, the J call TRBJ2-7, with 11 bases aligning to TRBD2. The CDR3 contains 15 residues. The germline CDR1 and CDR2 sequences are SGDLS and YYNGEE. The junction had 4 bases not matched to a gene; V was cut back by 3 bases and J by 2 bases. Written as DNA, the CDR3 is TGTGCCAGCAGCGGGGGACTAGCGGAAACCTACGAGCAGTACTTC. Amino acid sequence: CASSGGLAETYEQYF.

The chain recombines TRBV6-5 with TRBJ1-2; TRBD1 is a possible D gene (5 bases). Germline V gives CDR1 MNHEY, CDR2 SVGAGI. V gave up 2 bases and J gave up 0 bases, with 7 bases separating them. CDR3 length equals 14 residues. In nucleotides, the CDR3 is TGTGCCAGCAGTTACAGCAGGGCTAACTATGGCTACACCTTC. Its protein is CASSYSRANYGYTF.

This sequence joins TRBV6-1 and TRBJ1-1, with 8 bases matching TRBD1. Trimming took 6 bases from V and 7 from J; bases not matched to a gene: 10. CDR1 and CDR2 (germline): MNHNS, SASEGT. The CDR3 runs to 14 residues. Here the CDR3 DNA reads TGTGCCAGCAGGATAGGACAGGGCTCGGATGAAGCTTTCTTT. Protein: CASRIGQGSDEAFF.

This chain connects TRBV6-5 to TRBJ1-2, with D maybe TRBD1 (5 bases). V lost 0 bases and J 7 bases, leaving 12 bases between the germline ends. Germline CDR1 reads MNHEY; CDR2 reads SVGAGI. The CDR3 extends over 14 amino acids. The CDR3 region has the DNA TGTGCCAGCAGTTACTCGACGGCGGGGACTGGCTACACCTTC. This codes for CASSYSTAGTGYTF.

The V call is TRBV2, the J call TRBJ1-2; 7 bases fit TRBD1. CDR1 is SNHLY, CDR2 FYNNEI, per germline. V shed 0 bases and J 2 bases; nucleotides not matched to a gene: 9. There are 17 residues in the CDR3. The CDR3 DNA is TGTGCCAGCAGTGAAGCGATCGGACAGGCCTTCAACTATGGCTACACCTTC. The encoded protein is CASSEAIGQAFNYGYTF.

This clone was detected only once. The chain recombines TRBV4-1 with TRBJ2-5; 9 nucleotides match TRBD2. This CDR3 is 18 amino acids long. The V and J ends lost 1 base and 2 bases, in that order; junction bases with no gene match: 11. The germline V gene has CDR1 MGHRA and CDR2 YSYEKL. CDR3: CASSQGLLAGMIQETQYF. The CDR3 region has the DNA TGCGCCAGCAGCCAAGGGCTTCTAGCGGGGATGATTCAAGAGACCCAGTACTTC.

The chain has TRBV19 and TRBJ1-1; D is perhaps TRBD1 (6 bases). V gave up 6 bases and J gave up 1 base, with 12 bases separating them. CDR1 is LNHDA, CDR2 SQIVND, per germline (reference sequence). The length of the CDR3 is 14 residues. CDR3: CASRASQGNTEAFF. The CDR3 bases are TGTGCCAGTAGGGCCTCACAGGGGAACACTGAAGCTTTCTTT.

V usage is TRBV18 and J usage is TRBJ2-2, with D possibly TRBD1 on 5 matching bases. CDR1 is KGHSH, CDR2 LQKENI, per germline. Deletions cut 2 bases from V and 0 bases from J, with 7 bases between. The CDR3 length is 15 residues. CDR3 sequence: CASSPGHPNTGELFF. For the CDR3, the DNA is TGTGCCAGCTCACCAGGACATCCGAACACCGGGGAGCTGTTTTTT.

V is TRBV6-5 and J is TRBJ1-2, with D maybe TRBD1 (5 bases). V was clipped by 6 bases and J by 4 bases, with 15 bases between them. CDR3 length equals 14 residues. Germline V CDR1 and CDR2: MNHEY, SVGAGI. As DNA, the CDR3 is TGTGCCAGCAGCCGAAAAACAGGTCTCTATGGCTACACCTTC. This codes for CASSRKTGLYGYTF.

The CDR3 spells CASSFRGGGNTIYF. As DNA, the CDR3 is TGTGCCAGCAGTTTCCGGGGAGGTGGAAACACCATATATTTT. The chain couples TRBV5-4 to TRBJ1-3; D uncertain. The CDR3 runs to 14 residues. V lost 5 bases and J 3 bases, leaving 12 bases between the germline ends. From germline, CDR1 is SGHNT and CDR2 YYREEE (reference sequence).

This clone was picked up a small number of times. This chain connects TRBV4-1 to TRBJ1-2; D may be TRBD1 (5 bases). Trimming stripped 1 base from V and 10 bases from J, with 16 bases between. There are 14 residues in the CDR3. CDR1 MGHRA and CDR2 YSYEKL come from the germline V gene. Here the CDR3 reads CASSQVLTARDYTF. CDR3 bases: TGCGCCAGCAGCCAAGTTTTGACAGCTCGCGACTACACCTTC.

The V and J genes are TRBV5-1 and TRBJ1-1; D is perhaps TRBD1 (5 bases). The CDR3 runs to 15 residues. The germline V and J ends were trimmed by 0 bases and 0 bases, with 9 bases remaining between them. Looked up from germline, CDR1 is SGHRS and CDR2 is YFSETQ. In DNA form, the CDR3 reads TGCGCCAGCAGCTTGGTGGGGGGTATGAACACTGAAGCTTTCTTT. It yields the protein CASSLVGGMNTEAFF.

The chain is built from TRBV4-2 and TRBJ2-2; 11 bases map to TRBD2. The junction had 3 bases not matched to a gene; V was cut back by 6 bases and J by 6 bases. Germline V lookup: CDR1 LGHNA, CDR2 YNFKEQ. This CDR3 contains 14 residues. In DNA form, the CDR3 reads TGTGCCAGCAGACTAGCGGGAGAGGCCGGGGAGCTGTTTTTT. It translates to CASRLAGEAGELFF.

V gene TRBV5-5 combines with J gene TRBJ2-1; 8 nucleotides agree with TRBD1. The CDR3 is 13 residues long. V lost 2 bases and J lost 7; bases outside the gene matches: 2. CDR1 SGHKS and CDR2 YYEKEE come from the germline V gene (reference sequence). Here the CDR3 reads CASSFRGRNEQFF. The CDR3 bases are TGTGCCAGCAGCTTCAGGGGGCGGAATGAGCAGTTCTTC.

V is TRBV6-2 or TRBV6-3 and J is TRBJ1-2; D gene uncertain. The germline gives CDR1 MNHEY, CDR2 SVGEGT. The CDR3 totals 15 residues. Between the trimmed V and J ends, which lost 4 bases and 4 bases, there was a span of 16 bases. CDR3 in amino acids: CASSSGLGRSYGYTF. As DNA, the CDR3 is TGTGCCAGCAGTTCAGGCCTCGGTAGGTCCTATGGCTACACCTTC.

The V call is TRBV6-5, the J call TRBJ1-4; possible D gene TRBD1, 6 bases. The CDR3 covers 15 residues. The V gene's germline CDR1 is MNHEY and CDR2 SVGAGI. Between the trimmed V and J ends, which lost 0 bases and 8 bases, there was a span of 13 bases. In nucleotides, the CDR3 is TGTGCCAGCAGTTACTCGGCAGGGGCTAGGGAAAAACTGTTTTTT. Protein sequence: CASSYSAGAREKLFF.

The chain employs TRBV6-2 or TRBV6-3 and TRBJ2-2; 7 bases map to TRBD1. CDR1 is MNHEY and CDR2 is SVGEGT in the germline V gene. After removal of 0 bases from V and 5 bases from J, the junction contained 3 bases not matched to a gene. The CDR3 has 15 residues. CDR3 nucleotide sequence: TGTGCCAGCAGTTACTCGGGGACAGCAACCGGGGAGCTGTTTTTT. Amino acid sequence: CASSYSGTATGELFF.

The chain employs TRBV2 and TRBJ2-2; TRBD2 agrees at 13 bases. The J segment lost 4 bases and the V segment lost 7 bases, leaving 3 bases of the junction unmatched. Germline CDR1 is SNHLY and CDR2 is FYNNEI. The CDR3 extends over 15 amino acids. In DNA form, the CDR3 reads TGTGCCAGCACGCGACTAGCGGGAGGCACCGGGGAGCTGTTTTTT. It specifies CASTRLAGGTGELFF.

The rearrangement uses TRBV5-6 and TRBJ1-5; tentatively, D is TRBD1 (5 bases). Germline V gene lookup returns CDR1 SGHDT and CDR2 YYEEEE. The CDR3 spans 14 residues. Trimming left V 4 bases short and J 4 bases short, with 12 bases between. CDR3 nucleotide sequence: TGTGCCAGCAGCCGTGGGGGAGGGAATCAGCCCCAGCATTTT. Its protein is CASSRGGGNQPQHF. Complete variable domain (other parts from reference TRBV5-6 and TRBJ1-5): DAGVTQSPTHLIKTRGQQVTLRCSPKSGHDTVSWYQQALGQGPQFIFQYYEEEERQRGNFPDRFSGHQFPNYSSELNVNALLLGDSALYLCASSRGGGNQPQHFGDGTRLSIL.

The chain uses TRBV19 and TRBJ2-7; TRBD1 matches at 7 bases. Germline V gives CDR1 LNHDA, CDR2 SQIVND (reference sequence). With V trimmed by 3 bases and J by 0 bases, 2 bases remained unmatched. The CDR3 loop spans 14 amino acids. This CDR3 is CASSMTGTSYEQYF. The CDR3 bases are TGTGCCAGTAGTATGACAGGGACCTCCTACGAGCAGTACTTC.

CDR3 coding DNA: TGCGCCAGCAGCCAAGTTCCCCGAGGGGGCTACACCTTC. It is translated as CASSQVPRGGYTF. The chain recombines TRBV4-1 with TRBJ1-2, with D hard to call. Trimming cost V 1 base and J 8 bases, with 11 bases left between them. This CDR3 is 13 amino acids long. Germline V gives CDR1 MGHRA, CDR2 YSYEKL.

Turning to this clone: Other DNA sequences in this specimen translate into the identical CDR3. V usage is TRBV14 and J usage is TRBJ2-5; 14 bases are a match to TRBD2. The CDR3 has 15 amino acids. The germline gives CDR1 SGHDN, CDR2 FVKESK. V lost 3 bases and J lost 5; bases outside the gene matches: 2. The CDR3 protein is CASSQGLAGVETQYF. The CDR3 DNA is TGTGCCAGCAGCCAGGGACTAGCGGGAGTGGAGACCCAGTACTTC.

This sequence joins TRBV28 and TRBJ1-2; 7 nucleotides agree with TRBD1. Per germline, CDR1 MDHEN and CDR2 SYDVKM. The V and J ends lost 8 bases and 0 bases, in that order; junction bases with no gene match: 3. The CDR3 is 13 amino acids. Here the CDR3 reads CASQGQTNYGYTF. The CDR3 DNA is TGTGCCAGCCAGGGACAGACTAACTATGGCTACACCTTC.

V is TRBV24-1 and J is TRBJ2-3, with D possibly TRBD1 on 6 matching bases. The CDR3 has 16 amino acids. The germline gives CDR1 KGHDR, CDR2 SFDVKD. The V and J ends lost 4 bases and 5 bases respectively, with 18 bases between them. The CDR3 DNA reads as TGTGCCACCAGTGACACATTACGCACAGGGTTAGATACGCAGTATTTT. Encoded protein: CATSDTLRTGLDTQYF.

This CDR3 reads CAISALAGGTGELFF. In DNA, the CDR3 is TGTGCCATCAGTGCTCTAGCGGGTGGAACCGGGGAGCTGTTTTTT. This chain links TRBV10-3 with TRBJ2-2, with 8 positions matching TRBD2. After removal of 4 bases from V and 5 bases from J, the junction contained 6 bases not matched to a gene. The CDR3 loop spans 15 amino acids. Germline CDR1 and CDR2: ENHRY and SYGVKD.

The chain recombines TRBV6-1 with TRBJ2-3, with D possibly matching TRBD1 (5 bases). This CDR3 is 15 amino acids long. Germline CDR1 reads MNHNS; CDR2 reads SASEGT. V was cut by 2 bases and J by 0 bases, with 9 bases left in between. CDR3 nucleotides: TGTGCCAGCAGTGAATGGACACCTAGCACAGATACGCAGTATTTT. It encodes CASSEWTPSTDTQYF.

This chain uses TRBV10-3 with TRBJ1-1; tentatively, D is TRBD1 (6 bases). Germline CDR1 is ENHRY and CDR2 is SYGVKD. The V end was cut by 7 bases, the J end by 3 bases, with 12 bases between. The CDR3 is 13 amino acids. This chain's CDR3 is CAINKGGDTEAFF. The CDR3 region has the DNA TGTGCCATCAACAAGGGGGGGGACACTGAAGCTTTCTTT.

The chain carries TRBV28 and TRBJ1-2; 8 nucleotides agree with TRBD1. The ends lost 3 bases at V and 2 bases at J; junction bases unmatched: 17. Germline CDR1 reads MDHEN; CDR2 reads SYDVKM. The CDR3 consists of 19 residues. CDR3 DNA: TGTGCCAGCAGTTTTCCTCGATCGGACAGGGACTACATCAACTATGGCTACACCTTC. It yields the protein CASSFPRSDRDYINYGYTF.